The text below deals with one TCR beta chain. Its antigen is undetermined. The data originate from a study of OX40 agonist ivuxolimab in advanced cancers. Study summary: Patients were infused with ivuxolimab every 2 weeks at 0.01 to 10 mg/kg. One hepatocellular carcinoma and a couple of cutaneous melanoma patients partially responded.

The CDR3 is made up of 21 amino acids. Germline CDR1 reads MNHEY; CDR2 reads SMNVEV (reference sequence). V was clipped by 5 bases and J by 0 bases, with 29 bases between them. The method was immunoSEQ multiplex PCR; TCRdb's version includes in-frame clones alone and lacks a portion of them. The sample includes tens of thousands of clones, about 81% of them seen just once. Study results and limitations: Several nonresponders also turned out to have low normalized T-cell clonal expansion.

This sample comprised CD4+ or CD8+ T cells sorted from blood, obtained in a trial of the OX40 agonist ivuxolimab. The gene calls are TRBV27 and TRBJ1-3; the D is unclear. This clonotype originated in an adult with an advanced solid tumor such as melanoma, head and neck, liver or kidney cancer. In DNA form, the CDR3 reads TGTGCCAGCAGTAACAAATTAGACTTAAACACCCCTCGGAGCTCTGGAAACACCATATATTTT. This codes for CASSNKLDLNTPRSSGNTIYF.